This is a list of T cell receptor beta chains from one sample in a study of blood T cell repertoires in COVID-19. TCRdb's table, derived via immunoSEQ multiplex PCR, lists solely in-frame clones and lacks some. The repertoire consists of 75,000 to 100,000 clones, with approximately 77% occurring once and the leading ten covering approximately 10%. Sequencing was done on a sample of peripheral blood. These receptors were collected from a woman over 75 with acute or convalescent COVID-19. Both conserved end residues are part of each CDR3. A D gene is named only where the DNA matches it firmly. The listing skips clone size in some rows; elsewhere it reads once, few, many or a size class.

TRBJ1-2 | TRBV6-2/TRBV6-3 | TRBD1 | NA | CASSHPPGQGYGYTF | TGTGCCAGCAGTCACCCACCGGGACAGGGCTATGGCTACACCTTC
TRBJ1-2 | TRBV7-2 | NA | NA | CASSLIQKGLVGYTF | TGTGCCAGCAGCTTAATACAGAAGGGGTTGGTAGGCTACACCTTC
TRBJ1-2 | TRBV28 | NA | NA | CASSLWGGPGGYTF | TGTGCCAGCAGTTTATGGGGAGGGCCTGGGGGCTACACCTTC
TRBJ2-7 | TRBV5-6 | TRBD1 | NA | CASSGTGKYEQYF | TGTGCCAGCAGCGGGACAGGAAAATACGAGCAGTACTTC
TRBJ1-2 | TRBV7-2 | TRBD1 | NA | CASSPGQGDYGYTF | TGTGCCAGCAGCCCAGGACAGGGGGACTATGGCTACACCTTC
TRBJ2-1 | TRBV14 | TRBD2 | NA | CASSRWILKAGERRPEQFF | TGTGCCAGCAGCAGGTGGATTCTAAAAGCGGGAGAACGCCGCCCCGAGCAGTTCTTC
TRBJ1-1 | TRBV6-2/TRBV6-3 | NA | NA | CASSSAQGSGTEAFF | TGTGCCAGCAGTTCAGCTCAGGGCTCCGGCACTGAAGCTTTCTTT
TRBJ1-2 | TRBV6-5 | NA | NA | CASRYLTLDRTYTF | TGTGCCAGCAGGTACCTTACCTTAGACAGGACCTACACCTTC
TRBJ1-2 | TRBV20-1 | NA | NA | CSASEGIYGYTF | TGCAGTGCTAGTGAGGGCATCTATGGCTACACCTTC
TRBJ1-1 | TRBV30 | NA | NA | CACLGQTSTEAFF | TGTGCCTGCCTGGGGCAGACTTCGACTGAAGCTTTCTTT
TRBJ2-3 | TRBV7-2 | NA | NA | CASSLVLYTDTQYF | TGTGCCAGCAGCTTAGTCCTCTACACAGATACGCAGTATTTT
TRBJ1-5 | TRBV4-1 | NA | NA | CASSQGGRGKLGQPQHF | TGCGCCAGCAGCCAAGGGGGCAGGGGAAAGCTAGGTCAGCCCCAGCATTTT
TRBJ2-7 | TRBV4-2 | TRBD1 | NA | CASSQGLTGANTYEQYF | TGTGCCAGCAGCCAGGGGTTGACAGGGGCGAATACCTACGAGCAGTACTTC
TRBJ1-1 | TRBV14 | NA | NA | CASSQVGGLGTEAFF | TGTGCCAGCAGCCAAGTCGGAGGGTTGGGAACTGAAGCTTTCTTT
TRBJ1-3 | TRBV7-2 | NA | NA | CASSLREVGNTIYF | TGTGCCAGCAGCTTAAGGGAGGTGGGAAACACCATATATTTT
TRBJ1-1 | TRBV6-6 | NA | few | CASSYVMSDTEAFF | TGTGCCAGCAGTTACGTCATGAGTGACACTGAAGCTTTCTTT
TRBJ1-2 | TRBV28 | NA | NA | CASRLPGALSSF | TGTGCCAGCAGGCTCCCAGGGGCCCTCTCGAGCTTC
TRBJ1-6 | TRBV3-1/TRBV3-2 | NA | NA | CASSPGQGSPLHF | TGTGCCAGCAGCCCGGGACAAGGCTCACCCCTCCACTTT
TRBJ2-1 | TRBV10-3 | NA | NA | CAISERRETRNEQFF | TGTGCCATCAGTGAGAGGAGGGAGACGAGAAATGAGCAGTTCTTC
TRBJ2-1 | TRBV5-1 | TRBD1 | NA | CASSPDRVGNEQFF | TGCGCCAGCAGCCCAGACAGGGTGGGGAATGAGCAGTTCTTC
TRBJ1-5 | TRBV27 | TRBD1 | NA | CASSSTGGYRSPQHF | TGTGCCAGCAGTTCGACAGGGGGCTATCGTTCTCCCCAGCATTTT
TRBJ2-7 | TRBV18 | TRBD1 | many | CASSPRDRVSHEQYF | TGTGCCAGCTCACCACGGGACAGGGTTAGCCACGAGCAGTACTTC